Following are 27 T cell receptor beta chains from one sample sequenced in a study of T cell repertoires and HLA-DP antigens. These receptors are not linked to any known antigen. Only in-frame clones appear in the TCRdb table, and some are missing; sequencing was by immunoSEQ multiplex PCR. The table has fewer than 75,000 clones, about 82% seen once; the top ten hold 1.6%. Sample: CD4+ T cells from PBMCs. Every receptor here comes from a man aged 55 to 70 in good health and CMV-seronegative.

CDR3 nucleotide sequence: TGTGCCAGTAGGGGACAGGGGATAAATTCACCCCTCCACTTT. This gives the protein CASRGQGINSPLHF. J is TRBJ1-6 and V is TRBV19; 10 nucleotides line up with TRBD1. Trimming took 6 bases from V and 7 from J; bases not matched to a gene: 3. In germline, CDR1 is LNHDA, CDR2 SQIVND (reference sequence). The CDR3 is 14 amino acids.

V gene TRBV18 combines with J gene TRBJ2-3, with no clear D. The ends were cut back, 6 bases at V and 4 bases at J, with 11 bases in the middle. Germline CDR1 is KGHSH and CDR2 is LQKENI. The CDR3 contains 13 residues. The CDR3 DNA is TGTGCCAGCTCTCCAAACAATGCAGATACGCAGTATTTT. It codes for CASSPNNADTQYF.

The chain links TRBV19 to TRBJ2-1, with D hard to call. Germline-derived CDR1 and CDR2 are LNHDA and SQIVND (reference sequence). The CDR3 runs to 15 residues. Deletions cut 4 bases from V and 2 bases from J, with 12 bases between. The CDR3 bases are TGTGCCAGTAGTAGGTCGCGGCAGGCCTACAATGAGCAGTTCTTC. Its protein is CASSRSRQAYNEQFF.

As regards this clone: The sample has other DNA sequences that encode this CDR3 too. The V and J genes are TRBV18 and TRBJ2-2, with 8 bases that match TRBD1. V was clipped by 3 bases and J by 0 bases; unmatched bases: 3. The germline CDR1 and CDR2 sequences are KGHSH and LQKENI. This CDR3 spans 16 amino acids. This CDR3 reads CASSPPGQANTGELFF. DNA of the CDR3: TGTGCCAGCTCACCCCCGGGACAGGCGAACACCGGGGAGCTGTTTTTT.

The V gene is TRBV7-2, the J gene TRBJ2-7; 11 bases map to TRBD2. Per germline, CDR1 SGHTA and CDR2 FQGNSA. Trimming at V came to 5 bases and at J to 7 bases, leaving 10 bases not matched to a gene. The CDR3 totals 15 residues. CDR3 residues: CASSMTSGVAGEQYF. For the CDR3, the DNA is TGTGCCAGCAGCATGACTAGCGGGGTCGCGGGGGAGCAGTACTTC.

The CDR3 region has the DNA TGTGCCAGTAGTATAAACAGGGTGATGACTGGCTACACCTTC. Encoded protein: CASSINRVMTGYTF. This chain uses TRBV19 with TRBJ1-2; maybe TRBD1 (6 bases). V lost 2 bases and J 7 bases, leaving 14 bases between the germline ends. The germline gives CDR1 LNHDA, CDR2 SQIVND (reference sequence). This CDR3 has 14 amino acids.

This clone was observed once. V and J are TRBV6-6 and TRBJ1-2; 10 nucleotides agree with TRBD1. CDR3 size: 14 residues. V gave up 6 bases and J gave up 4 bases; unmatched junction bases: 5. Germline values: CDR1 MNHNY, CDR2 SVGAGI (reference sequence). As DNA, the CDR3 is TGTGCCAGCAGCCGACAGGGGGCCGGCTATGGCTACACCTTC. Protein product: CASSRQGAGYGYTF.

The chain links TRBV10-3 to TRBJ2-1, with TRBD2 identical over 7 bases. The V segment lost 0 bases and the J segment 1 base; nucleotides outside the gene matches: 0. CDR3 length: 15 amino acids. Germline loops: CDR1 ENHRY, CDR2 SYGVKD. The CDR3 sequence: CAISESGGSYNEQFF. The CDR3 DNA reads TGTGCCATCAGTGAGTCGGGAGGGTCCTACAATGAGCAGTTCTTC.

This clone was seen repeatedly, ten times or more. The V and J genes are TRBV25-1 and TRBJ1-2; no reliable D call. The germline V and J ends were trimmed by 5 bases and 7 bases, with 23 bases remaining between them. The CDR3 covers 16 residues. Germline V lookup: CDR1 MGHDK, CDR2 SYGVNS. The CDR3 here is CASSTTRELLLGGYTF. CDR3 bases: TGTGCCAGCAGTACTACAAGGGAGCTTTTATTGGGTGGCTACACCTTC.

V is TRBV14 and J is TRBJ2-2; the D is unclear. V lost 1 base, J lost 0 bases, and 9 bases lay in between. The CDR3 runs to 16 residues. CDR1 and CDR2 (germline): SGHDN, FVKESK. The chain's CDR3 is CASSQASTANTGELFF. CDR3 in DNA: TGTGCCAGCAGCCAAGCCTCAACCGCGAACACCGGGGAGCTGTTTTTT.

The chain couples TRBV7-2 to TRBJ2-3, with D perhaps TRBD1 or TRBD2 (6 bases each). The V gene lost 0 bases and the J gene lost 7 bases, with 11 bases spanning the gap. The CDR3 loop spans 14 amino acids. Per germline, CDR1 SGHTA and CDR2 FQGNSA. The DNA of the CDR3 is TGTGCCAGCAGCTTAGCCCGGGGGCAAAATACGCAGTATTTT. Encoded protein: CASSLARGQNTQYF.

This clone was picked up a small number of times. The chain carries TRBV28 and TRBJ1-1; 12 bases are a match to TRBD1. The CDR3 runs 17 residues. J gave up 4 bases and V 3 bases, and 9 bases lay outside the gene matches. Germline V gives CDR1 MDHEN, CDR2 SYDVKM. The chain's CDR3 is CASSFNSGTGGRTEAFF. The DNA of the CDR3 is TGTGCCAGCAGTTTCAACTCCGGGACAGGGGGCCGCACTGAAGCTTTCTTT.

This chain links TRBV28 with TRBJ2-5; maybe TRBD2 (6 bases). The CDR3 runs to 17 residues. Between the trimmed V and J ends, which lost 11 bases and 2 bases, there was a span of 27 bases. Germline V gives CDR1 MDHEN, CDR2 SYDVKM. The CDR3 bases are TGTGCCTCCACCCCCGGGGGTATGGGTAAAGGGCAAGAGACCCAGTACTTC. Its protein is CASTPGGMGKGQETQYF. Full variable domain (missing parts from reference TRBV28 and TRBJ2-5): DVKVTQSSRYLVKRTGEKVFLECVQDMDHENMFWYRQDPGLGLRLIYFSYDVKMKEKGDIPEGYSVSREKKERFSLILESASTNQTSMYLCASTPGGMGKGQETQYFGPGTRLLVL.

The V call is TRBV6-4, the J call TRBJ1-2; 9 bases line up with TRBD1. V gave up 4 bases and J gave up 7 bases; unmatched junction bases: 4. This CDR3 is built from 13 residues. The germline V gene encodes CDR1 MRHNA and CDR2 SNTAGT. The CDR3 is CASSGGQGRGYTF. The CDR3 nucleotides are TGTGCCAGCAGTGGGGGACAGGGCCGTGGCTACACCTTC.

The CDR3 protein is CASSLGLAETDTQYF. The CDR3 region has the DNA TGTGCCAGCAGCCTGGGACTAGCGGAAACAGATACGCAGTATTTT. The V call is TRBV7-9, the J call TRBJ2-3; 11 bases are shared with TRBD2. Germline CDR1 is SEHNR and CDR2 is FQNEAQ (reference sequence). This CDR3 has 15 residues. V trimming: 5 bases; J trimming: 3 bases; junction bases outside the gene matches: 4.

This clone showed up just once. The chain employs TRBV2 and TRBJ2-7, with 9 bases that match TRBD1. Germline loops: CDR1 SNHLY, CDR2 FYNNEI. V shed 7 bases, J shed 6 bases, and the junction held 7 bases outside the gene matches. The CDR3 has 13 residues. The DNA for the CDR3 is TGTGCCAGCACTCGGACAGGGGCGGGCGAGCAGTACGTC. It codes for CASTRTGAGEQYV.

The V and J genes are TRBV5-6 and TRBJ1-3; D remains ambiguous. The germline CDR1 and CDR2 sequences are SGHDT and YYEEEE. Between the trimmed V and J ends, which lost 1 base and 0 bases, there was a span of 11 bases. The CDR3 has 16 residues. The CDR3 region has the DNA TGTGCCAGCAGCTTGATTGCCCGTGCCTCTGGAAACACCATATATTTT. Protein sequence: CASSLIARASGNTIYF.

The chain has TRBV7-9 and TRBJ1-5; TRBD1 might be the D (5 bases). Trimming stripped 4 bases from V and 5 bases from J, with 15 bases between. The CDR3 spans 15 residues. Germline values: CDR1 SEHNR, CDR2 FQNEAQ (reference sequence). CDR3 in amino acids: CASSSTAGGYQPQHF. The CDR3 nucleotides read TGTGCCAGCAGCTCGACAGCCGGGGGATATCAGCCCCAGCATTTT.

The V and J genes are TRBV19 and TRBJ2-5; TRBD1 agrees at 7 bases. Germline CDR1 LNHDA, CDR2 SQIVND (reference sequence). CDR3 size: 16 residues. With 4 bases clipped from V and 4 bases from J, the junction kept 12 bases outside the gene matches. The CDR3 is CASSTLPRQGRETQYF. The CDR3 DNA reads as TGTGCCAGTAGTACCCTTCCCCGACAGGGTCGAGAGACCCAGTACTTC. Filled out from reference TRBV19 and TRBJ2-5, the complete variable domain reads DGGITQSPKYLFRKEGQNVTLSCEQNLNHDAMYWYRQDPGQGLRLIYYSQIVNDFQKGDIAEGYSVSREKKESFPLTVTSAQKNPTAFYLCASSTLPRQGRETQYFGPGTRLLVL.

This clone was detected a few times. The CDR3 region has the DNA TGTGCCAGCAGCCCCACCTCGCTGGCGGCTGAGCAGTTCTTC. Translated: CASSPTSLAAEQFF. The rearrangement uses TRBV11-3 and TRBJ2-1; D is undetermined. Germline V gives CDR1 SGHNT, CDR2 YENEEA. V lost 5 bases and J 9 bases, leaving 17 bases between the germline ends. The CDR3 runs 14 residues.

The chain has TRBV10-3 and TRBJ2-5; a possible D gene is TRBD2 (5 bases). There are 14 residues in the CDR3. Germline V lookup: CDR1 ENHRY, CDR2 SYGVKD. Deletions cut 4 bases from V and 1 base from J, with 10 bases between. In DNA, the CDR3 is TGTGCCATCAGTGCACGGCTAGCCCAAGAGACCCAGTACTTC. It codes for CAISARLAQETQYF.

V is TRBV2 and J is TRBJ2-1, with 8 positions matching TRBD2. The V gene end was trimmed by 7 bases and the J gene end by 0 bases; junction bases not matched to a gene: 5. Germline loops: CDR1 SNHLY, CDR2 FYNNEI. CDR3 size: 15 residues. CDR3 amino acids: CASTQSGSSYNEQFF. The CDR3 DNA is TGTGCCAGCACCCAAAGCGGGAGCTCCTACAATGAGCAGTTCTTC.

This clone showed up just a few times. Distinct nucleotide sequences in the sample also encode this CDR3. The chain recombines TRBV5-1 with TRBJ2-1, with 8 bases identical to TRBD2. The ends lost 0 bases at V and 8 bases at J; junction bases unmatched: 13. The CDR3 is 17 amino acids. The V gene's germline CDR1 is SGHRS and CDR2 YFSETQ. CDR3 DNA sequence: TGCGCCAGCAGCTTGGGGCGGGGCGGGGGGAAGCTCGATGAGCAGTTCTTC. Protein sequence: CASSLGRGGGKLDEQFF.

The genes are TRBV5-4 and TRBJ2-5; D not certain. V lost 0 bases, J lost 5 bases, and 11 bases lay in between. Looked up from germline, CDR1 is SGHNT and CDR2 is YYREEE (reference sequence). This CDR3 has 14 amino acids. The DNA for the CDR3 is TGTGCCAGCAGCTTGGACGTCCAAATGGAGACCCAGTACTTC. It yields the protein CASSLDVQMETQYF.

This clone was observed a few times. The gene calls are TRBV9 and TRBJ2-1, with D unresolved. Germline loops: CDR1 SGDLS, CDR2 YYNGEE. The V end was cut by 0 bases, the J end by 0 bases, with 7 bases between. CDR3 length: 15 amino acids. For the CDR3, the DNA is TGTGCCAGCAGCGTAGAAATTAGCTCCTACAATGAGCAGTTCTTC. Encoded protein: CASSVEISSYNEQFF.

The CDR3 DNA reads as TGCGCCAGCAGCCAGGAGGGGGCTTGGGGTATATACAATGAGCAGTTCTTC. Encoded protein: CASSQEGAWGIYNEQFF. This sequence joins TRBV4-3 and TRBJ2-1; TRBD1 is a possible D gene (7 bases). This CDR3 has 17 residues. Trimming left V 3 bases short and J 4 bases short, with 19 bases between. Germline V gives CDR1 LGHNA, CDR2 YSLEER.

The chain links TRBV18 to TRBJ1-5, with 9 bases lining up with TRBD1. Per the germline V gene, CDR1 is KGHSH and CDR2 is LQKENI. V lost 5 bases and J lost 3; bases outside the gene matches: 14. The CDR3 is 18 residues long. DNA of the CDR3: TGTGCCAGCTCAAAGAATACAGGGGGCAGGAATAACAATCAGCCCCAGCATTTT. It specifies CASSKNTGGRNNNQPQHF.